This T cell receptor (beta chain) was identified during a study of post-analysis software for immune sequencing data. Turning to the study itself: The disease courses covered relapsing-remitting, secondary progressive and progressive-relapsing multiple sclerosis.

As to this clonotype: The target antigen is unknown.

Notes on the study in general: Controls showed lower frequencies than patients for roughly 5 TRBV segments, and TRBV5-6, TRBV5-1 and TRBV20-1 were among these. Normalized Chao1 diversity in multiple sclerosis patients fell significantly below that of controls.

Incorporated into the TCR beta cDNA libraries were unique molecular identifiers, which served to reduce PCR and sequencing biases. Via MiXCR, TCRdb re-called the PCR reads, giving one row per CDR3 protein. The sample shows around 250,000 distinct CDR3 sequences, around 34% of them seen only once. Trimming cost V 4 bases and J 4 bases; bases outside gene matches: 2. Germline V gene lookup returns CDR1 SGHTA and CDR2 FQGNSA. This CDR3 has 16 residues. The sample comprised blood. The J gene is TRBJ2-1, the V gene TRBV7-2; 15 positions agree with TRBD2. The receptor's source is a girl under 18 with multiple sclerosis. CDR3 DNA: TGTGCCAGCAGCTACGGGACTAGCGGGAGGTACAATGAGCAGTTCTTC. Translating it yields CASSYGTSGRYNEQFF. Variable domain in full (rest from reference TRBV7-2 and TRBJ2-1): GAGVSQSPSNKVTEKGKDVELRCDPISGHTALYWYRQSLGQGLEFLIYFQGNSAPDKSGLPSDRFSAERTGGSVSTLTIQRTQQEDSAVYLCASSYGTSGRYNEQFFGPGTRLTVL.